The 25 T cell receptor beta chains listed next were all sequenced from one sample in a study of blood T cells in healthy people across ages. Sample-barcoded 5' priming and a J-beta primer mix drove a second PCR of 7 to 11 cycles. TCRdb reprocessed the 5' RACE reads with MiXCR, giving one entry per CDR3 protein. The sample holds 750,000 to 950,000 distinct CDR3 sequences, under 30% seen once. This sample was also put to use in a study of T cells of mothers and their children.

Sequenced: blood. The receptor set was obtained from a boy aged 10-17 years in good health.

The chain couples TRBV7-9 to TRBJ2-5, with D possibly matching TRBD2 (6 bases). The germline V gene has CDR1 SEHNR and CDR2 FQNEAQ (reference sequence). The CDR3 length is 14 residues. The ends were cut back, 3 bases at V and 5 bases at J, with 13 bases in the middle. The CDR3 is CASSFETSRETQYF. The CDR3 region has the DNA TGTGCCAGCAGCTTTGAAACTAGCCGGGAGACCCAGTACTTC.

DNA for the CDR3: TGTGCCAGCAGCCCTTACCTTACTAGCGTGATCACAGATACGCAGTATTTT. Translated: CASSPYLTSVITDTQYF. This sequence joins TRBV5-8 and TRBJ2-3; 7 bases map to TRBD2. Germline V CDR1 and CDR2: SGHTS, YDEGEE. There are 17 residues in the CDR3. V was clipped by 4 bases and J by 2 bases; unmatched bases: 13.

V is TRBV20-1 and J is TRBJ1-1; 12 positions agree with TRBD1. V was pared by 6 bases and J by 3 bases, with 8 bases of the junction left unmatched. The CDR3 runs to 15 residues. The V gene's germline CDR1 is DFQATT and CDR2 SNEGSKA (reference sequence). The CDR3 protein is CSAQGTGGAYTEAFF. Here the CDR3 DNA reads TGCAGTGCGCAGGGGACAGGGGGCGCTTACACTGAAGCTTTCTTT.

The gene calls are TRBV4-1 and TRBJ1-2; 10 bases are shared with TRBD1. The CDR3 has 15 residues. The ends lost 2 bases at V and 4 bases at J; junction bases unmatched: 4. Germline values: CDR1 MGHRA, CDR2 YSYEKL. The CDR3 coding sequence is TGCGCCAGCAGCCAACCGACAGGGGGCGTCTATGGCTACACCTTC. This encodes CASSQPTGGVYGYTF.

This clonotype was counted between two and nine times. V usage is TRBV7-6 and J usage is TRBJ2-6; possible D gene TRBD1, 5 bases. Trimming shortened V by 4 bases and J by 4 bases, and 11 bases separated the two germline ends. This CDR3 is built from 15 residues. Germline lookup yields CDR1 SGHVS and CDR2 FNYEAQ. The CDR3 spells CASSSEQAGANVLTF. CDR3 in DNA: TGTGCCAGCAGCTCGGAACAGGCGGGGGCCAACGTCCTGACTTTC.

The V gene is TRBV10-2, the J gene TRBJ2-5, with TRBD2 identical over 14 bases. The end of the DNA aligns better with TRBJ2-1, so the J call may be wrong. CDR1 is WSHSY, CDR2 SAAADI, per germline. This CDR3 has 18 amino acids. The CDR3 reads CASRETLGLAGEYNEQFF. CDR3 sequence (DNA): TGCGCCAGCAGGGAGACTCTGGGACTAGCGGGGGAATACAATGAGCAGTTCTTC.

V is TRBV12-3 or TRBV12-4 and J is TRBJ1-1; D uncertain. The V gene lost 9 bases and the J gene lost 1 base, with 12 bases spanning the gap. The length of the CDR3 is 13 residues. DNA of the CDR3: TGTGCCAGTCTTTTCCGACCGAACACTGAAGCTTTCTTT. Its protein is CASLFRPNTEAFF.

Comment on this clonotype: A junction end diverges from the germline sequence, so it may reflect a read error. The chain employs TRBV12-3 or TRBV12-4 and TRBJ1-5; no clear D. This CDR3 comprises 15 residues. CDR3 nucleotides: TGTGCCGGCAGGCCCGGCGGGGAAGGCAATCAGCCCCAGCATTTT. It yields the protein CAGRPGGEGNQPQHF.

The V call is TRBV6-6, the J call TRBJ1-1; D remains unclear. The CDR3 contains 13 residues. Germline CDR1 and CDR2: MNHNY and SVGAGI (reference sequence). V was pared by 7 bases and J by 7 bases, with 16 bases between. Here the CDR3 DNA reads TGTGCCAGCACGATACTAAATCCTAGTGAAGCTTTCTTT. Translated, it gives CASTILNPSEAFF.

This clonotype was counted ten times or more. The chain joins TRBV7-3 to TRBJ2-5; 8 bases are shared with TRBD2. The V segment lost 5 bases and the J segment 1 base; nucleotides outside the gene matches: 9. CDR1 and CDR2 from the germline V gene are SGHTA and FQGTGA. The CDR3 totals 16 residues. The CDR3 DNA follows: TGTGCCAGCAGCACAATACATCGGGAGGGCCAAGAGACCCAGTACTTC. It yields the protein CASSTIHREGQETQYF.

CDR3 DNA sequence: TGTGCCAGCAGCGTAGAACCCGAGGGAGAGACCCAGTACTTC. Protein sequence: CASSVEPEGETQYF. V gene TRBV9 combines with J gene TRBJ2-5, with a tentative D call TRBD2 (5 bases). Trimming took off 0 bases at V and 4 bases at J, with 10 bases between the two ends. The CDR3 spans 14 residues. Per the germline V gene, CDR1 is SGDLS and CDR2 is YYNGEE.

This clonotype has a handful of counts. The chain joins TRBV28 to TRBJ2-7, with 7 bases aligning to TRBD2. V lost 7 bases, J lost 1 base, and 13 bases stayed unmatched. Germline V gene data show CDR1 as MDHEN and CDR2 as SYDVKM. The CDR3 runs 16 residues. CDR3 protein: CASTHIGGFRSYEQYF. DNA for the CDR3: TGTGCCAGCACTCATATCGGGGGGTTTAGGTCCTACGAGCAGTACTTC.

This clonotype was seen more than once but under ten times. The V call is TRBV6-2 or TRBV6-3, the J call TRBJ1-2; D is possibly TRBD1 (6 bases). Trimming left V 6 bases short and J 4 bases short, with 12 bases between. The CDR3 runs 13 residues. CDR1 is MNHEY and CDR2 is SVGEGT in the germline V gene. The CDR3 DNA follows: TGTGCCAGCAGACAGGGTCGAAGCTATGGCTACACCTTC. Translating gives CASRQGRSYGYTF.

This sequence joins TRBV30 and TRBJ1-4; D unresolved. With 2 bases removed from V and 8 bases from J, the gap between germline ends came to 15 bases. Per the germline V gene, CDR1 is GTSNPN and CDR2 is SVGIG (reference sequence). This CDR3 region has 14 residues. For the CDR3, the DNA is TGTGCCTGGAGTCCTGGGCAGCTTGGAGAAAAACTGTTTTTT. Its translation: CAWSPGQLGEKLFF.

The rearrangement uses TRBV21-1 and TRBJ2-1. TRBV21-1 is described as a pseudogene. The CDR3 is made up of 16 amino acids. The chain's CDR3 is CASSKSNRGLYNEQFF. The CDR3, as DNA: TGTGCCAGCAGCAAATCAAACAGGGGGCTCTACAATGAGCAGTTCTTC.

Only a few counts were recorded for this clonotype. The V and J genes are TRBV7-9 and TRBJ2-2; D possibly corresponds to TRBD1 (5 bases). Germline V gives CDR1 SEHNR, CDR2 FQNEAQ (reference sequence). The V and J ends lost 9 bases and 2 bases respectively, with 7 bases between them. CDR3 size: 12 residues. The CDR3 loop is CARDNNTGELFF. CDR3 nucleotide sequence: TGTGCCAGGGACAACAACACCGGGGAGCTGTTTTTT.

This clonotype came up a few times. One end of the junction does not line up with germline, which may come from a read error. The J gene is TRBJ2-3, the V gene TRBV7-3; TRBD1 agrees at 7 bases. Looked up from germline, CDR1 is SGHTA and CDR2 is FQGTGA. This CDR3 is 14 amino acids long. CDR3 protein: CANSSDRDTDTQYF. The CDR3 region has the DNA TGTGCCAACAGCTCCGACAGGGACACAGATACGCAGTATTTT.

This clonotype was counted between two and nine times. The CDR3, as DNA: TGTGCCACCAGAAGCGGGACAACCTACGAGCAGTACTTC. Protein product: CATRSGTTYEQYF. The rearrangement links TRBV28 to TRBJ2-7; D perhaps matches TRBD2 (7 bases). CDR1 is MDHEN, CDR2 SYDVKM, per germline. The germline V and J ends were trimmed by 10 bases and 2 bases, with 15 bases remaining between them. This CDR3 spans 13 amino acids. Supplemented by reference TRBV28 and TRBJ2-7, the full variable domain reads DVKVTQSSRYLVKRTGEKVFLECVQDMDHENMFWYRQDPGLGLRLIYFSYDVKMKEKGDIPEGYSVSREKKERFSLILESASTNQTSMYLCATRSGTTYEQYFGPGTRLTVT.

This clonotype was counted many times. The chain uses TRBV7-6 and TRBJ2-1, with 14 bases aligning to TRBD2. J lost 6 bases, V lost 5 bases, and 6 bases had no gene match. The CDR3 totals 16 residues. Germline values: CDR1 SGHVS, CDR2 FNYEAQ. CDR3: CASSPTSGGVGNEQFF. CDR3 nucleotides: TGTGCCAGCAGCCCGACTAGCGGGGGGGTTGGCAATGAGCAGTTCTTC.

V gene TRBV18 combines with J gene TRBJ1-1; D is uncertain. Looked up from germline, CDR1 is KGHSH and CDR2 is LQKENI. This CDR3 is 16 amino acids long. With 0 bases removed from V and 0 bases from J, the gap between germline ends came to 11 bases. The CDR3, as DNA: TGTGCCAGCTCACCACCGAAGCTGAGGGTGAACACTGAAGCTTTCTTT. The encoded protein is CASSPPKLRVNTEAFF.

This clonotype was detected a few times. The V gene is TRBV2, the J gene TRBJ1-2; D is unclear. Germline V CDR1 and CDR2: SNHLY, FYNNEI. Trimming took 2 bases from V and 5 from J, leaving 6 bases between them. CDR3 length: 12 amino acids. CDR3 residues: CASSEKMYGYTF. CDR3 coding DNA: TGTGCCAGCAGTGAAAAAATGTATGGCTACACCTTC.

This clonotype was detected a few times. The chain couples TRBV20-1 to TRBJ1-1; D uncertain. The germline V gene has CDR1 DFQATT and CDR2 SNEGSKA (reference sequence). The CDR3 consists of 13 residues. The V end was cut by 4 bases, the J end by 4 bases, with 13 bases between. CDR3 sequence: CSATSWPGTEAFF. The DNA of the CDR3 is TGCAGTGCTACCAGTTGGCCCGGCACTGAAGCTTTCTTT.

This clonotype was observed a handful of times. The CDR3 loop reads CASTSGPEETQYF. The CDR3 coding sequence is TGTGCCAGCACCTCCGGGCCAGAAGAGACCCAGTACTTC. V gene TRBV2 combines with J gene TRBJ2-5, with D unresolved. The CDR3 covers 13 residues. Trimming took off 7 bases at V and 3 bases at J, with 12 bases between the two ends. Germline values: CDR1 SNHLY, CDR2 FYNNEI.

In its sample, this clonotype was seen a few times. Germline is not matched at one junction end, which may reflect a read error. The rearrangement links TRBV3-1 to TRBJ2-2, with TRBD2 identical over 7 bases. Germline V gene data show CDR1 as LGHDT and CDR2 as YNNKEL (reference sequence). This CDR3 has 16 residues. The CDR3 DNA follows: TGTGCCAGCAGCCAAGATCAGGGAGGGAACACCGGGGAGCTGTTCTTT. Its protein is CASSQDQGGNTGELFF.

Only a few counts were recorded for this clonotype. V is TRBV4-1 and J is TRBJ1-5; possibly TRBD1 for D (6 bases). V lost 0 bases, J lost 4 bases, and 10 bases lay in between. Germline assignment: CDR1 MGHRA and CDR2 YSYEKL. The length of the CDR3 is 15 residues. The CDR3 protein is CASSQEAGTNQPQHF. CDR3 coding DNA: TGCGCCAGCAGCCAAGAAGCAGGGACAAATCAGCCCCAGCATTTT.